The next 28 T cell receptor beta chains were all read from a single sample in a study of blood T cell repertoires in COVID-19. TCRdb keeps only in-frame clones here, not all; method: immunoSEQ multiplex PCR. The profile shows about 76,000 clones, around 90% of them singletons. The sample consisted of peripheral blood. The receptors stem from a human donor in a cohort sampled during active COVID-19.

This clone has only one observation. This rearrangement joins TRBV5-5 to TRBJ2-7; 10 bases line up with TRBD2. Germline V CDR1 and CDR2: SGHKS, YYEKEE (reference sequence). The junction had 5 bases not matched to a gene; V was cut back by 0 bases and J by 2 bases. The CDR3 totals 16 residues. The CDR3 loop is CASSLELAGGPYEQYF. CDR3 sequence (DNA): TGTGCCAGCAGCTTGGAATTAGCGGGGGGCCCCTACGAGCAGTACTTC.

The chain couples TRBV3-1 (or the pseudogene TRBV3-2) to TRBJ1-2; 9 bases fit TRBD1. CDR1 and CDR2 (germline): LGHDT, YNNKEL (reference sequence). The CDR3 totals 14 residues. Trimming cost V 2 bases and J 4 bases; bases outside gene matches: 2. CDR3: CASSQNRGPYGYTF. CDR3 bases: TGTGCCAGCAGCCAAAACAGGGGGCCCTATGGCTACACCTTC.

V is TRBV6-6 and J is TRBJ2-7; unclear D gene. Germline CDR1 is MNHNY and CDR2 is SVGAGI (reference sequence). The CDR3 extends over 15 amino acids. The V and J ends lost 0 bases and 2 bases respectively, with 11 bases between them. The CDR3 DNA reads TGTGCCAGCAGTTACTCTGGCAGGTCGACCTACGAGCAGTACTTC. Translating it yields CASSYSGRSTYEQYF.

This chain links TRBV7-8 with TRBJ1-1; 7 bases are shared with TRBD1. CDR3 length: 13 residues. The V gene's germline CDR1 is SGHVS and CDR2 FQNEAQ. With V trimmed by 2 bases and J by 4 bases, 1 base remained unmatched. CDR3 coding DNA: TGTGCCAGCAGCTTATCAGGGGGCACTGAAGCTTTCTTT. Protein: CASSLSGGTEAFF.

CDR3 DNA sequence: TGCAGCGTTGAAGGACAGGCGAACACCGGGGAGCTGTTTTTT. Protein: CSVEGQANTGELFF. V and J are TRBV29-1 and TRBJ2-2, with D possibly matching TRBD1 (6 bases). Per the germline V gene, CDR1 is SQVTM and CDR2 is ANQGSEA. With 1 base removed from V and 0 bases from J, the gap between germline ends came to 6 bases. This CDR3 is 14 amino acids long.

V is TRBV19 and J is TRBJ1-1, with 7 bases lining up with TRBD1. This CDR3 spans 12 amino acids. Germline V gene sequence: CDR1 LNHDA, CDR2 SQIVND (reference sequence). J gave up 10 bases and V 7 bases, and 9 bases lay outside the gene matches. The CDR3 nucleotides are TGTGCCAGTATCCCCGGGAGGGGGCGAGCTTTCTTT. This codes for CASIPGRGRAFF.

The V call is TRBV9, the J call TRBJ1-1; TRBD1 agrees at 7 bases. This CDR3 spans 15 amino acids. Germline V lookup: CDR1 SGDLS, CDR2 YYNGEE. Unmatched junction bases numbered 9, after V lost 3 bases and J lost 4 bases. The CDR3 sequence: CASSATGSIGTEAFF. CDR3 nucleotide sequence: TGTGCCAGCAGCGCGACAGGGAGTATCGGCACTGAAGCTTTCTTT.

The V call is TRBV2, the J call TRBJ2-1; 15 positions agree with TRBD2. The CDR3 consists of 14 residues. With V trimmed by 6 bases and J by 10 bases, 4 bases remained unmatched. In germline, CDR1 is SNHLY, CDR2 FYNNEI. The CDR3 protein is CASRGTSGGWEQFF. The CDR3 DNA reads TGTGCCAGCAGAGGGACTAGCGGGGGGTGGGAGCAGTTCTTC.

A note on this clone: One end of the junction is discordant with germline, which a read error may explain. The chain joins TRBV7-7 to TRBJ2-2; TRBD1 aligns across 8 bases. The V gene's germline CDR1 is SSHAT and CDR2 FNYEAQ (reference sequence). This CDR3 has 16 residues. The CDR3 sequence is CASSSDRTGSAGELFF. The CDR3 nucleotides are TGTGCTAGCAGCTCAGACAGGACAGGGAGCGCCGGGGAGCTGTTTTTT.

CDR3 in amino acids: CASSLQRGNYNEQFF. For the CDR3, the DNA is TGTGCCAGCAGCCTTCAGCGGGGGAACTACAATGAGCAGTTCTTC. The chain employs TRBV4-2 and TRBJ2-1; 8 nucleotides align to TRBD2. Trimming took 4 bases from V and 3 from J; bases not matched to a gene: 5. CDR3 size: 15 residues. Germline CDR1 is LGHNA and CDR2 is YNFKEQ.

This clone was observed a few times. The genes are TRBV5-1 and TRBJ1-5, with 7 nucleotides matching TRBD1. V gave up 4 bases and J gave up 7 bases; unmatched junction bases: 5. This CDR3 comprises 13 residues. Germline loops: CDR1 SGHRS, CDR2 YFSETQ. CDR3 DNA: TGCGCCAGCAGCGACAGGGATGGACAGCCCCAGCATTTT. Protein: CASSDRDGQPQHF. The full variable domain, completed using reference TRBV5-1 and TRBJ1-5, is KAGVTQTPRYLIKTRGQQVTLSCSPISGHRSVSWYQQTPGQGLQFLFEYFSETQRNKGNFPGRFSGRQFSNSRSEMNVSTLELGDSALYLCASSDRDGQPQHFGDGTRLSIL.

The V call is TRBV5-1, the J call TRBJ1-4; D is uncertain. The CDR3 consists of 14 residues. The germline V and J ends were trimmed by 0 bases and 3 bases, with 6 bases remaining between them. From germline, CDR1 is SGHRS and CDR2 YFSETQ. The CDR3 nucleotides are TGCGCCAGCAGCTTGGGGCGGTCTAATGAAAAACTGTTTTTT. As protein: CASSLGRSNEKLFF.

The CDR3: CASSRTSGGLFTDTQYF. CDR3 nucleotides: TGTGCCAGCAGCCGGACTAGCGGGGGCCTATTCACAGATACGCAGTATTTT. V usage is TRBV7-2 and J usage is TRBJ2-3; TRBD2 matches 13 bases. V was pared by 5 bases and J by 2 bases, with 7 bases of the junction left unmatched. The CDR3 consists of 17 residues. CDR1 is SGHTA, CDR2 FQGNSA, per germline.

In its sample, this clone was seen once. This sequence joins TRBV5-4 and TRBJ1-3; 9 nucleotides agree with TRBD1. J gave up 4 bases and V 4 bases, and 9 bases lay outside the gene matches. The CDR3 is 16 residues long. Germline V gene sequence: CDR1 SGHNT, CDR2 YYREEE (reference sequence). CDR3: CASSVLQGAGGNTIYF. The CDR3 DNA reads TGTGCCAGCAGCGTACTACAGGGGGCGGGCGGAAACACCATATATTTT.

On this clone itself: This sample also contains other DNA sequences that code for the same CDR3. This chain links TRBV18 with TRBJ2-5; D uncertain. Trimming stripped 0 bases from V and 1 base from J, with 3 bases between. The germline gives CDR1 KGHSH, CDR2 LQKENI. The CDR3 spans 13 residues. CDR3 loop: CASSPPSQETQYF. CDR3 coding DNA: TGTGCCAGCTCACCACCGAGCCAAGAGACCCAGTACTTC.

The chain has TRBV4-3 and TRBJ2-5, with TRBD1 matching 7 bases. The germline CDR1 and CDR2 sequences are LGHNA and YSLEER. V shed 4 bases, J shed 5 bases, and the junction held 7 bases outside the gene matches. This CDR3 spans 14 amino acids. The CDR3 DNA reads TGCGCCAGCAGCCCGACAGGGACATCGGAGACCCAGTACTTC. It is translated as CASSPTGTSETQYF.

The gene calls are TRBV7-2 and TRBJ2-5; 9 bases map to TRBD2. V was pared by 1 base and J by 4 bases, with 10 bases of the junction left unmatched. This CDR3 is 17 amino acids long. Germline V CDR1 and CDR2: SGHTA, FQGNSA. CDR3 nucleotides: TGTGCCAGCAGCTTAGGAAGCGGGGGGCTCTCCGGAGAGACCCAGTACTTC. It yields the protein CASSLGSGGLSGETQYF.

The chain is built from TRBV14 and TRBJ2-7; 11 bases fit TRBD1. Germline CDR1 and CDR2: SGHDN and FVKESK. J was trimmed by 2 bases and V by 4 bases; bases with no gene match: 7. The CDR3 is 16 amino acids. The CDR3 sequence is CASSPFPGQGAYEQYF. The CDR3 DNA is TGTGCCAGCAGCCCCTTCCCGGGACAGGGGGCCTACGAGCAGTACTTC.

The chain employs TRBV5-1 and TRBJ1-2, with 8 bases identical to TRBD1. The germline V gene has CDR1 SGHRS and CDR2 YFSETQ. CDR3 length equals 13 residues. Trimming cost V 4 bases and J 9 bases; bases outside gene matches: 8. The CDR3 sequence: CASSPTDRERYTF. The CDR3 coding sequence is TGCGCCAGCAGCCCGACGGACAGGGAACGCTACACCTTC.

The J gene is TRBJ2-7, the V gene TRBV2, with D maybe TRBD1 (5 bases). CDR3 length: 13 residues. Germline values: CDR1 SNHLY, CDR2 FYNNEI. Trimming pared 2 bases from V and 3 bases from J, leaving 8 bases between. The CDR3 coding sequence is TGTGCCAGCAGTGAATACAGGAGCTACGAGCAGTACTTC. Amino acid sequence: CASSEYRSYEQYF.

The chain carries TRBV6-1 and TRBJ1-6, with unresolved D. This CDR3 is built from 18 residues. The germline V and J ends were trimmed by 4 bases and 9 bases, with 25 bases remaining between them. CDR1 and CDR2 from the germline V gene are MNHNS and SASEGT. The CDR3 spells CASSALPGFGEFSSPLHF. CDR3 nucleotides: TGTGCCAGCAGTGCTCTCCCAGGATTTGGGGAGTTTTCTTCACCCCTCCACTTT.

The count of this clone is one. The V call is TRBV18, the J call TRBJ1-5; 9 bases fit TRBD1. With 6 bases clipped from V and 6 bases from J, the junction kept 6 bases outside the gene matches. The V gene's germline CDR1 is KGHSH and CDR2 LQKENI. The CDR3 covers 14 residues. The CDR3 coding sequence is TGTGCCAGCTCGCCAGACAGGGGGAGTCAGCCCCAGCATTTT. Protein: CASSPDRGSQPQHF.

The chain carries TRBV7-8 and TRBJ2-2, with D hard to call. The CDR3 extends over 15 amino acids. The germline V gene has CDR1 SGHVS and CDR2 FQNEAQ. Trimming took off 3 bases at V and 5 bases at J, with 13 bases between the two ends. CDR3 loop: CASSLDSLDTGELFF. The CDR3 region has the DNA TGTGCCAGCAGCTTGGATAGCCTAGATACCGGGGAGCTGTTTTTT.

The rearrangement joins TRBV7-2 to TRBJ2-1, with D maybe TRBD1 (5 bases). The length of the CDR3 is 12 residues. V dropped 2 bases and J dropped 10 bases, with 9 bases sitting between them. Germline V gives CDR1 SGHTA, CDR2 FQGNSA. CDR3: CASSLRRGEQFF. The CDR3 DNA reads TGTGCCAGCAGCTTAAGAAGGGGAGAGCAGTTCTTC.

The chain carries TRBV10-3 and TRBJ1-1; TRBD1 matches 7 bases. V was clipped by 7 bases and J by 1 base; unmatched bases: 3. The CDR3 consists of 13 residues. Germline V gene data show CDR1 as ENHRY and CDR2 as SYGVKD. CDR3 DNA: TGTGCCATCACCAGGGGGGAGAACACTGAAGCTTTCTTT. Translation gives CAITRGENTEAFF.

The rearrangement links TRBV7-6 to TRBJ1-4; no firm D call. Trimming removed 3 bases at V and 7 bases at J, with 27 bases between. Germline CDR1 is SGHVS and CDR2 is FNYEAQ. The CDR3 is made up of 19 amino acids. The CDR3 is CASSLRPDFIKLIAEKLFF. The CDR3 DNA follows: TGTGCCAGCAGCTTGAGACCAGACTTTATAAAACTTATAGCTGAAAAACTGTTTTTT.

This clone was observed once. The chain recombines TRBV6-5 with TRBJ1-6; TRBD1 is a possible D gene (5 bases). The CDR3 has 13 residues. Germline V CDR1 and CDR2: MNHEY, SVGAGI. Trimming removed 7 bases from V and 14 bases from J, with 18 bases in between. CDR3 amino acids: CASITSGGRTLHF. DNA of the CDR3: TGTGCCAGCATAACCTCCGGGGGGAGAACCCTCCACTTT.

V is TRBV19 and J is TRBJ1-5; possibly TRBD1 for D (6 bases). Germline V gives CDR1 LNHDA, CDR2 SQIVND (reference sequence). V lost 3 bases and J 9 bases, leaving 24 bases between the germline ends. The CDR3 covers 17 residues. CDR3 DNA sequence: TGTGCCAGTAGTATGTGGGGGGGCCCGTTCCAGATATCGCCCCAGCATTTT. Its translation: CASSMWGGPFQISPQHF.